A single TCR beta chain is shown here with its context. Its antigen is unidentified. V lost 3 bases and J lost 1, with 16 bases in between. Germline V lookup: CDR1 MNHEY, CDR2 SMNVEV (reference sequence). This CDR3 is built from 17 residues. This specimen comes from a study of OX40 agonist ivuxolimab in advanced cancers. Study overall: The dose-escalation cohort was about 80% male, with a mean age of about 56 years, ranging about 23 to 90.

Broader study findings: Certain nonresponders likewise exhibited a low normalized T-cell clonal expansion. Relatively little clonal expansion, among the lowest observed, appeared in partial responders at 0.1-3.0 mg/kg.

The timepoints at which blood was sampled were baseline, cycle 4 day 1, and cycle 7 day 1. TCRdb's copy holds only in-frame clones and misses some; the assay was immunoSEQ multiplex PCR. The sample carries approximately 16,000 clones, 77% recorded once. The sequences come from CD4+ or CD8+ T cells sorted from blood, collected in a trial of the OX40 agonist ivuxolimab. The TCR comes from an adult with an advanced solid tumor such as melanoma, head and neck, liver or kidney cancer. The chain couples TRBV27 to TRBJ2-4; D gene uncertain. CDR3 in DNA: TGTGCCAGCAGTTTGGGCCAACCCTTCAATGCCAAAAACATTCAGTACTTC. Protein sequence: CASSLGQPFNAKNIQYF.